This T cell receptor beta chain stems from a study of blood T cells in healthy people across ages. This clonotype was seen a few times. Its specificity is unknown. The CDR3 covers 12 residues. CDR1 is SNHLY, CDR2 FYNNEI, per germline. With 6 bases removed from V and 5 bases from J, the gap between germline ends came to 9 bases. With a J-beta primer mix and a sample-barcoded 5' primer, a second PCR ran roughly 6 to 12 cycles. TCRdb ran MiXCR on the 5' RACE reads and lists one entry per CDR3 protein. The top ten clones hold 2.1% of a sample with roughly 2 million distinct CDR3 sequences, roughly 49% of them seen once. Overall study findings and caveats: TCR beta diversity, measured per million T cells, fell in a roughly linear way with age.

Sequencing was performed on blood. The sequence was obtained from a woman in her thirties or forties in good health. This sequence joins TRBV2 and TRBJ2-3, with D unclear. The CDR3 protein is CASRSSRDTQYF. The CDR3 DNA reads TGTGCCAGCAGGAGTTCAAGAGATACGCAGTATTTT.